This is a list of T cell receptor beta chains from one sample in a study of cytomegalovirus exposure and HLA in healthy donors. The repertoire was sequenced with immunoSEQ multiplex PCR; TCRdb's copy has only in-frame clones and lacks some. The sample has around 120,000 clones; approximately 80% are singletons. The sequenced material came from PBMCs. The receptors here all came from a girl aged 2 to 10 in good health and CMV-seronegative. CDR3s include the opening cysteine and the closing phenylalanine or tryptophan. The D gene is left open where the match is weak. The size entry is marked missing in some rows and otherwise reads once, few, many or a size class.

D	V	size	J	CDR3	DNA
.	TRBV7-2	.	TRBJ2-7	CASRLEEISYEQYF	TGTGCCAGCAGGCTAGAGGAGATCTCCTACGAGCAGTACTTC
TRBD2	TRBV7-9	.	TRBJ2-1	CASSPLAGRAYNEQFF	TGTGCCAGCAGCCCATTAGCGGGGAGAGCCTACAATGAGCAGTTCTTC
.	TRBV2	.	TRBJ1-1	CASSESWPSSSMGPEAFF	TGTGCCAGCAGTGAGAGTTGGCCTAGTTCATCCATGGGGCCTGAAGCTTTCTTT
.	TRBV25-1	.	TRBJ2-7	CASSDNTDYEQYF	TGTGCCAGCAGTGACAACACCGACTACGAGCAGTACTTC
.	TRBV14	.	TRBJ2-3	CASSHIDTQYF	TGTGCCAGCAGCCATATCGATACGCAGTATTTT
.	TRBV30	.	TRBJ1-1	CAWSERVGPEAFF	TGTGCCTGGAGCGAACGGGTCGGTCCCGAAGCTTTCTTT
TRBD1	TRBV5-1	.	TRBJ2-1	CASTSGGGNNEQFF	TGCGCCAGCACGTCAGGGGGTGGAAACAATGAGCAGTTCTTC
.	TRBV7-9	once	TRBJ2-7	CASSLDWANSYEQYF	TGTGCCAGCAGCTTAGATTGGGCTAACTCCTACGAGCAGTACTTC
TRBD1	TRBV19	once	TRBJ2-7	CASSPSPGGEQYF	TGTGCCAGTAGTCCATCCCCAGGGGGCGAGCAGTACTTC
TRBD1	TRBV2	few	TRBJ1-5	CASSWDRGHQPQHF	TGTGCCAGCAGTTGGGACAGGGGTCATCAGCCCCAGCATTTT
.	TRBV19	.	TRBJ1-2	CASSMRVENGYTF	TGTGCCAGTAGTATGAGGGTGGAGAATGGCTACACCTTC
TRBD1	TRBV6-5	.	TRBJ2-7	CASSYKGTEYEQYF	TGTGCCAGCAGTTACAAAGGGACAGAATACGAGCAGTACTTC
TRBD1	TRBV7-9	.	TRBJ2-1	CASSLSKTGDNEQFF	TGTGCCAGCAGCTTATCGAAGACAGGGGACAATGAGCAGTTCTTC
TRBD1	TRBV29-1	.	TRBJ1-2	CSAPDRDRGYTF	TGCAGCGCCCCGGACAGGGATCGAGGCTACACCTTC
TRBD1	TRBV25-1	.	TRBJ1-1	CASRTGMVTEAFF	TGTGCCAGCAGGACAGGGATGGTGACTGAAGCTTTCTTT
.	TRBV28	.	TRBJ1-1	CASSLPVGAEAFF	TGTGCCAGCAGTTTACCCGTCGGGGCTGAAGCTTTCTTT
TRBD1	TRBV9	.	TRBJ1-3	CASSPRGLGNTIYF	TGTGCCAGCAGCCCCAGGGGGCTTGGAAACACCATATATTTT
TRBD1	TRBV2	once	TRBJ2-7	CASSEDRGHSYEQYF	TGTGCCAGCAGTGAAGACAGGGGCCACTCCTACGAGCAGTACTTC
.	TRBV11-3	.	TRBJ2-7	CASSVGGEGYEQYF	TGTGCCAGCAGCGTTGGCGGGGAAGGCTACGAGCAGTACTTC
TRBD1	TRBV28	.	TRBJ2-3	CASSPGTGLERWGADTQYF	TGTGCCAGCAGTCCCGGGACAGGGTTAGAAAGGTGGGGGGCAGATACGCAGTATTTT
TRBD1	TRBV7-9	.	TRBJ2-3	CASSSRGTRPAGDTQYF	TGTGCCAGCAGCTCCAGGGGGACAAGACCGGCAGGAGATACGCAGTATTTT
.	TRBV9	.	TRBJ2-1	CASSVEERGYNEQFF	TGTGCCAGCAGCGTAGAAGAAAGGGGATACAATGAGCAGTTCTTC
.	TRBV30	.	TRBJ2-4	CASSPEFKNIQYF	TGTGCGTCGTCCCCGGAGTTCAAAAACATTCAGTACTTC
TRBD1	TRBV30	once	TRBJ2-1	CAWSVLSPGGSYNEQFF	TGTGCCTGGAGTGTACTCAGTCCAGGGGGCTCCTACAATGAGCAGTTCTTC
.	TRBV19	.	TRBJ1-2	CASNPTGADGYTF	TGTGCCAGTAACCCGACGGGTGCCGATGGCTACACCTTC
.	TRBV2	.	TRBJ1-1	CASSEAGGEAFF	TGTGCCAGCAGTGAAGCGGGGGGTGAAGCTTTCTTT
.	TRBV13	.	TRBJ2-1	CASSLGLGFSSYNEQFF	TGTGCCAGCAGCTTAGGGCTTGGTTTCAGCTCCTACAATGAGCAGTTCTTC
.	TRBV27	.	TRBJ1-4	CASSLQGHIEKLFF	TGTGCCAGCAGCCTACAGGGTCATATCGAAAAACTGTTTTTT
TRBD2	TRBV7-2	.	TRBJ2-1	CASSLLLRTSGNNEQFF	TGTGCCAGCAGCTTACTACTCCGGACTAGCGGCAACAATGAGCAGTTCTTC
TRBD1	TRBV5-1	few	TRBJ2-1	CASRSLSMTGNEQFF	TGCGCCAGCCGCTCACTTTCGATGACAGGGAATGAGCAGTTCTTC
TRBD2	TRBV6-5	.	TRBJ2-1	CASSKLAGSSDEQFF	TGTGCCAGCAGTAAACTAGCGGGGTCTAGCGATGAGCAGTTCTTC
.	TRBV28	.	TRBJ1-2	CASSPPRGGYTF	TGTGCCAGCAGTCCTCCCAGGGGTGGCTACACCTTC
TRBD2	TRBV6-5	once	TRBJ2-7	CASSYGSGGATYEQYF	TGTGCCAGCAGTTACGGAAGCGGGGGGGCCACCTACGAGCAGTACTTC
.	TRBV15	.	TRBJ2-1	CATSREVTAYNEQFF	TGTGCCACCAGCAGAGAAGTTACAGCCTACAATGAGCAGTTCTTC
TRBD1	TRBV6-5	few	TRBJ2-7	CASSYSGTGVHEQYF	TGTGCCAGCAGTTACTCAGGGACAGGGGTTCACGAGCAGTACTTC
TRBD1	TRBV27	.	TRBJ2-3	CASSLFLDRGLGVPYDTQYF	TGTGCCAGCAGTTTATTTTTGGACAGGGGGCTCGGAGTTCCATACGATACGCAGTATTTT
.	TRBV11-2	.	TRBJ2-7	CASSILQGTEQYF	TGTGCCAGCAGCATATTACAGGGAACCGAGCAGTACTTC